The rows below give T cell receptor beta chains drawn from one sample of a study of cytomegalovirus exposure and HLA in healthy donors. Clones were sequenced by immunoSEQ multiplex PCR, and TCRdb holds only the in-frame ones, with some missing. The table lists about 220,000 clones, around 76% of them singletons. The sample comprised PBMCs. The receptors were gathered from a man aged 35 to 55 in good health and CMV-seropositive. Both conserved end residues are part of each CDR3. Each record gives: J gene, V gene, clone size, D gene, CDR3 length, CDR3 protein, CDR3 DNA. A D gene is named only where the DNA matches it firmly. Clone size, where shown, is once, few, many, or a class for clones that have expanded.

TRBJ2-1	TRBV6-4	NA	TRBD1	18	CASSGQGAIKIALHEQFF	TGTGCCAGCAGTGGCCAGGGGGCGATTAAAATTGCCCTTCATGAGCAGTTCTTC
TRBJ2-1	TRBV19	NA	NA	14	CASSIQGYYNEQFF	TGTGCCAGTAGTATACAGGGATACTACAATGAGCAGTTCTTC
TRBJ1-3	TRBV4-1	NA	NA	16	CASSDLSGIKRDTIYF	TGCGCCAGCAGCGACCTTTCCGGGATCAAGAGGGACACCATATATTTT
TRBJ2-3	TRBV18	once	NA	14	CASSPPGHPDTQYF	TGTGCCAGCTCACCACCGGGACACCCAGATACGCAGTATTTT
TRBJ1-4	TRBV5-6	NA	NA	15	CASSLEGPAGEKLFF	TGTGCCAGCAGCTTGGAGGGCCCGGCGGGGGAAAAACTGTTTTTT
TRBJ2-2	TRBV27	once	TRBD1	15	CASSPGQGAPGELFF	TGTGCCAGCAGTCCCGGACAGGGGGCCCCCGGGGAGCTGTTTTTT
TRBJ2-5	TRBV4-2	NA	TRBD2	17	CASSQDWGLAGRQTQYF	TGTGCCAGCAGCCAAGATTGGGGGCTAGCGGGACGTCAGACCCAGTACTTC
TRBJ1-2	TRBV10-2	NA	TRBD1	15	CASSDRTGLSYGYTF	TGCGCCAGCAGTGATAGGACAGGGCTCTCCTATGGCTACACCTTC
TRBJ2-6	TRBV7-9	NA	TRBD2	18	CASSLGTSGRARANVLTF	TGTGCCAGCAGCTTGGGGACTAGCGGGAGGGCCAGGGCCAACGTCCTGACTTTC
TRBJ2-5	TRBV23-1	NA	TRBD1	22	CASSRKAGRDRVIWGEQETQYF	TGCGCCAGCAGTCGCAAAGCGGGACGGGACAGGGTCATCTGGGGGGAACAAGAGACCCAGTACTTC
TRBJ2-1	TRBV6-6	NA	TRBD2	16	CASSYGIGTSGNEQFF	TGTGCCAGCAGTTACGGTATTGGGACTAGCGGGAATGAGCAGTTCTTC
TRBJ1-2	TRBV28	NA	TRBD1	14	CASGIPGQGLSYTF	TGTGCCAGCGGAATACCGGGACAGGGTTTGAGCTACACCTTC
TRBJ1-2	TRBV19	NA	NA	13	CASSMGPHYGYTF	TGTGCCAGTAGTATGGGCCCGCACTATGGCTACACCTTC
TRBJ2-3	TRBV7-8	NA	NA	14	CASSLTTITDTQYF	TGTGCCAGCAGCTTAACGACTATCACAGATACGCAGTATTTT
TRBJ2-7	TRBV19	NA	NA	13	CASSMWPSYEQYF	TGTGCCAGTAGTATGTGGCCCTCCTACGAGCAGTACTTC
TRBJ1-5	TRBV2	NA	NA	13	CASRGSSNQPQHF	TGTGCCAGCAGGGGGAGTAGCAATCAGCCCCAGCATTTT